Presented here are 7 T cell receptor beta chains from one specimen sequenced in a study of cytomegalovirus exposure and HLA in healthy donors. The PCR contained 60 Vbeta and 13 Jbeta primers. TCRdb's table, derived via immunoSEQ multiplex PCR, lists solely in-frame clones and lacks some. The data contain 110,000 to 150,000 clones, roughly 72% of them singletons. What was sequenced was PBMCs. These receptors were collected from a man aged 35 to 55 in good health and CMV-seronegative.

The rearrangement joins TRBV5-1 to TRBJ1-1; 7 bases agree with TRBD1. The CDR3 loop spans 15 amino acids. In germline, CDR1 is SGHRS, CDR2 YFSETQ. V lost 2 bases, J lost 5 bases, and 9 bases stayed unmatched. The CDR3 nucleotides are TGCGCCAGCAGCTTCGGGTCACAGGGGCGTACTGAAGCTTTCTTT. Its protein product is CASSFGSQGRTEAFF.

This sequence joins TRBV5-1 and TRBJ1-2, with a tentative D call TRBD1 (6 bases). CDR3 length: 16 amino acids. The germline V gene has CDR1 SGHRS and CDR2 YFSETQ. V lost 4 bases and J lost 0, with 16 bases in between. As DNA, the CDR3 is TGCGCCAGCAGCCAAGCCACAGGGAGCCCTAACTATGGCTACACCTTC. As protein: CASSQATGSPNYGYTF.

This clone was seen a few times. The chain carries TRBV7-9 and TRBJ1-1, with 8 bases aligning to TRBD1. V was clipped by 1 base and J by 5 bases; unmatched bases: 6. Germline values: CDR1 SEHNR, CDR2 FQNEAQ (reference sequence). CDR3 size: 15 residues. CDR3 residues: CASSLDRGGWTEAFF. Here the CDR3 DNA reads TGTGCCAGCAGCTTAGACAGGGGGGGGTGGACTGAAGCTTTCTTT.

The chain recombines TRBV4-3 with TRBJ2-5; unclear D gene. This CDR3 is 14 amino acids long. The ends were cut back, 0 bases at V and 8 bases at J, with 13 bases in the middle. From germline, CDR1 is LGHNA and CDR2 YSLEER. CDR3 loop: CASSQEANFATQYF. The CDR3 bases are TGCGCCAGCAGCCAAGAGGCAAATTTTGCAACCCAGTACTTC.

J is TRBJ2-2 and V is TRBV18, with a tentative D call TRBD2 (5 bases). There are 16 residues in the CDR3. Trimming stripped 0 bases from V and 0 bases from J, with 8 bases between. CDR1 and CDR2 (germline): KGHSH, LQKENI. The CDR3 reads CASSPPGGPNTGELFF. CDR3 bases: TGTGCCAGCTCACCACCGGGCGGGCCGAACACCGGGGAGCTGTTTTTT.

The chain joins TRBV4-1 to TRBJ2-5; 9 bases match TRBD1. The germline V gene has CDR1 MGHRA and CDR2 YSYEKL. The CDR3 extends over 14 amino acids. Trimming at V came to 4 bases and at J to 11 bases, leaving 11 bases not matched to a gene. CDR3 amino acids: CASSPRTGAGEQYF. CDR3 DNA: TGCGCCAGCAGCCCCCGGACAGGGGCGGGAGAGCAGTACTTC.

CDR3 sequence reads: CASSTLAGGFYNEQFF. The CDR3 bases are TGTGCCAGCAGCACCCTAGCGGGGGGGTTCTACAATGAGCAGTTCTTC. The chain carries TRBV13 and TRBJ2-1, with TRBD2 identical over 12 bases. V lost 5 bases, J lost 3 bases, and 5 bases stayed unmatched. The length of the CDR3 is 16 residues. From germline, CDR1 is PRHDT and CDR2 FYEKMQ (reference sequence).